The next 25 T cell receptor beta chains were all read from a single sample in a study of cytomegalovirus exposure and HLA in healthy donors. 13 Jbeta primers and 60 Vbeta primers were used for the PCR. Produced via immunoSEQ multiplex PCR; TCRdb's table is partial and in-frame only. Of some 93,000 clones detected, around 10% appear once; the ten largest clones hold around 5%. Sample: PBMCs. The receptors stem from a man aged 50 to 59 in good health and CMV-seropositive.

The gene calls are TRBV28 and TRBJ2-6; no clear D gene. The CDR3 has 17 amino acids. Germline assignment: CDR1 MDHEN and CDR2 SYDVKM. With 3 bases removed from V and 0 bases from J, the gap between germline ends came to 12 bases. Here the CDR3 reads CASSLLTSASGANVLTF. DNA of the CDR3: TGTGCCAGCAGTTTGTTGACATCAGCCTCTGGGGCCAACGTCCTGACTTTC.

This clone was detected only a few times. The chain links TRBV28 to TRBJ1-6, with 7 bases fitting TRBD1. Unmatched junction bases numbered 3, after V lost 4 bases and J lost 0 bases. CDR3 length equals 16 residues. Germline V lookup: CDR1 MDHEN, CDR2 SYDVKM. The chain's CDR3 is CASSSTGSSYNSPLHF. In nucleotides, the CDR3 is TGTGCCAGCAGTTCGACAGGGAGCTCCTATAATTCACCCCTCCACTTT.

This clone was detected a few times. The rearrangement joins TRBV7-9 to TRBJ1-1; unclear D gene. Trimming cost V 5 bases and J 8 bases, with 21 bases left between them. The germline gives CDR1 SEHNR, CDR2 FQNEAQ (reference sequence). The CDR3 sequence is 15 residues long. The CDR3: CASSRNDKLKLEAFF. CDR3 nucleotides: TGTGCCAGCAGCCGAAACGACAAACTTAAGCTCGAAGCTTTCTTT.

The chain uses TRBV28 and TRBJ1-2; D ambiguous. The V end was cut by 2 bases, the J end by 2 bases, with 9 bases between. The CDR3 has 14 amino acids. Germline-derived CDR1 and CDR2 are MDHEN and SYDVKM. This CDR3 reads CASSLAVSNYGYTF. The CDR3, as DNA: TGTGCCAGCAGTTTAGCAGTTAGCAACTATGGCTACACCTTC.

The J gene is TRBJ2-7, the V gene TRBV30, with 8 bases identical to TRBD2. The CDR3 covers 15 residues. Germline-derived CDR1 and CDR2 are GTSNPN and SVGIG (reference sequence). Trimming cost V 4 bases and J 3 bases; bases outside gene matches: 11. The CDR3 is CAWNRGGHIRYEQYF. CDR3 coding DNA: TGTGCCTGGAACCGGGGGGGCCATATTCGCTACGAGCAGTACTTC.

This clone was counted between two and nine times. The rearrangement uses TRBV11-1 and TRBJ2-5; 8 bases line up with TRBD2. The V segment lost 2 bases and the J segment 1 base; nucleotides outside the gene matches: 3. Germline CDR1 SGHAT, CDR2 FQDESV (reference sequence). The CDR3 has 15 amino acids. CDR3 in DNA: TGTGCCAGCAGCTTATTCCGGGGGGGCCAAGAGACCCAGTACTTC. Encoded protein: CASSLFRGGQETQYF.

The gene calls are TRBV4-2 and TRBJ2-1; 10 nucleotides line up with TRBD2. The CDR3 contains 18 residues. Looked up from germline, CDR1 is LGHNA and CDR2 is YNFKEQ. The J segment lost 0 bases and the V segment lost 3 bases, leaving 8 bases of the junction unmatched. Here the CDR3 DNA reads TGTGCCAGCAGCCAGTTCCCTAGCGGGGGTAGCTCCTACAATGAGCAGTTCTTC. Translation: CASSQFPSGGSSYNEQFF.

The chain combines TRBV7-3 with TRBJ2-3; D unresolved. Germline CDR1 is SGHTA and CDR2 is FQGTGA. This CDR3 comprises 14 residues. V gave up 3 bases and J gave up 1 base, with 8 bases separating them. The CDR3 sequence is CASSLDGGTDTQYF. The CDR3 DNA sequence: TGTGCCAGCAGCTTGGATGGAGGCACAGATACGCAGTATTTT.

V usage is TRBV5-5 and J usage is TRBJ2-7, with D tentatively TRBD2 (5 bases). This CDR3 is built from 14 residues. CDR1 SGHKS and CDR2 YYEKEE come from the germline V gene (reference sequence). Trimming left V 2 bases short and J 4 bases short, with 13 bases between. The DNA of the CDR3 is TGTGCCAGCAGCTTAGGTGGGAGTGCATACGAGCAGTACTTC. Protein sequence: CASSLGGSAYEQYF.

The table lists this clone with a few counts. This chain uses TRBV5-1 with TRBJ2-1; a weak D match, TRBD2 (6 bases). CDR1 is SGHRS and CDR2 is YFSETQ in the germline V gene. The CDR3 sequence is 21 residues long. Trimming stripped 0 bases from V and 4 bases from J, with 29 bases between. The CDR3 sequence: CASSLATGSYPYLAGYNEQFF. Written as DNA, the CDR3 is TGCGCCAGCAGCTTGGCTACTGGTTCATACCCCTACCTGGCGGGATACAATGAGCAGTTCTTC.

The CDR3 DNA reads TGTGCCAGTGGGTGGGGCAAGACTGAAGCTTTCTTT. It translates to CASGWGKTEAFF. The chain employs TRBV28 and TRBJ1-1; maybe TRBD1 (5 bases). Trimming removed 9 bases at V and 5 bases at J, with 13 bases between. This CDR3 is 12 amino acids long. In germline, CDR1 is MDHEN, CDR2 SYDVKM.

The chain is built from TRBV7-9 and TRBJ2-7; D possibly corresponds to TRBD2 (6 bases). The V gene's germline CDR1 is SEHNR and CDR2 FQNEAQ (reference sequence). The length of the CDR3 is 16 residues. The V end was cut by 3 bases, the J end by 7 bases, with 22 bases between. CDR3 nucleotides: TGTGCCAGCAGCTTCTCACTGGAGGGGCCCCCAAGAGAGCAGTACTTC. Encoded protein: CASSFSLEGPPREQYF.

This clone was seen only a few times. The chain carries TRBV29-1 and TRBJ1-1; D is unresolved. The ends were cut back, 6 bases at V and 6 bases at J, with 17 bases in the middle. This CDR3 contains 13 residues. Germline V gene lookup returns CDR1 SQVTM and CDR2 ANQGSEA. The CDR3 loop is CSVQRRVNPEAFF. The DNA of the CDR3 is TGCAGCGTCCAAAGGCGGGTAAACCCTGAAGCTTTCTTT.

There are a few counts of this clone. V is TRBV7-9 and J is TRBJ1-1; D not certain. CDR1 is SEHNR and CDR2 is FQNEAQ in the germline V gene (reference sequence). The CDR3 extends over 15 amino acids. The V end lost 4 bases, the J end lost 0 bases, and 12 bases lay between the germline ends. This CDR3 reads CASSSGRSMNTEAFF. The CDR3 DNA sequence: TGTGCCAGCAGCTCAGGTAGATCTATGAACACTGAAGCTTTCTTT.

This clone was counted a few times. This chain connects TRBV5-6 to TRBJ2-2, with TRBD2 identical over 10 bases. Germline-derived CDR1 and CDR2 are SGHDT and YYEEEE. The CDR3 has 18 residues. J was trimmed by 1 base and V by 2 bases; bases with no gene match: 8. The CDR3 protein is CASSLRASGRGNTGELFF. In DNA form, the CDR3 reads TGTGCCAGCAGCTTAAGAGCTAGCGGGAGAGGGAACACCGGGGAGCTGTTTTTT. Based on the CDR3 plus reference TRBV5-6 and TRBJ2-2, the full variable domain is DAGVTQSPTHLIKTRGQQVTLRCSPKSGHDTVSWYQQALGQGPQFIFQYYEEEERQRGNFPDRFSGHQFPNYSSELNVNALLLGDSALYLCASSLRASGRGNTGELFFGEGSRLTVL.

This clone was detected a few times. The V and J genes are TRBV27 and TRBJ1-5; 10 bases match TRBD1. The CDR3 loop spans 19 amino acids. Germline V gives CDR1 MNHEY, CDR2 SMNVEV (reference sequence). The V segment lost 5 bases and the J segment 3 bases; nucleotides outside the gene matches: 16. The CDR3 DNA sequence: TGTGCCAGCAGTCTCTCTGGGAGACAGGGGGCTAAGCACAATCAGCCCCAGCATTTT. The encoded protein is CASSLSGRQGAKHNQPQHF.

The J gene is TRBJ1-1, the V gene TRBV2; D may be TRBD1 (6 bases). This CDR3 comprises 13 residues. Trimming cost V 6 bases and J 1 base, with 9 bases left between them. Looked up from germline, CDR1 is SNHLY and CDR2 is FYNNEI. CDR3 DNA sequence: TGTGCCAGCAGAGCACAGGGGAACACTGAAGCTTTCTTT. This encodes CASRAQGNTEAFF.

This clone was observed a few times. CDR3 nucleotide sequence: TGTGCCAGCAGCTTTTGGCAGGGCCCTAATGAAAAACTGTTTTTT. It codes for CASSFWQGPNEKLFF. The V gene is TRBV5-6, the J gene TRBJ1-4, with D possibly TRBD1 on 5 matching bases. The CDR3 is 15 residues long. The V gene's germline CDR1 is SGHDT and CDR2 YYEEEE. Trimming shortened V by 2 bases and J by 3 bases, and 11 bases separated the two germline ends. Supplemented by reference TRBV5-6 and TRBJ1-4, the full variable domain reads DAGVTQSPTHLIKTRGQQVTLRCSPKSGHDTVSWYQQALGQGPQFIFQYYEEEERQRGNFPDRFSGHQFPNYSSELNVNALLLGDSALYLCASSFWQGPNEKLFFGSGTQLSVL.

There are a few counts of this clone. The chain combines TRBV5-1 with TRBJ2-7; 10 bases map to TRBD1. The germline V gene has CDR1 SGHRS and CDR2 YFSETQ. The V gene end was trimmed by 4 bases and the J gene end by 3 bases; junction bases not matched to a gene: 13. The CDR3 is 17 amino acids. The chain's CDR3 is CASSPGLGGQGFYEQYF. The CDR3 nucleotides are TGCGCCAGCAGCCCGGGGCTGGGGGGACAGGGGTTCTACGAGCAGTACTTC.

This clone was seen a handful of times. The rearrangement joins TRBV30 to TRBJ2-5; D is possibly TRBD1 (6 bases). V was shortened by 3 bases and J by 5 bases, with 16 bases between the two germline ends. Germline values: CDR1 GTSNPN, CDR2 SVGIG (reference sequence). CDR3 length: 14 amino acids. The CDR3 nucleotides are TGTGCCTGGAGCCCACAGGGATCTTGGGAGACCCAGTACTTC. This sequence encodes CAWSPQGSWETQYF.

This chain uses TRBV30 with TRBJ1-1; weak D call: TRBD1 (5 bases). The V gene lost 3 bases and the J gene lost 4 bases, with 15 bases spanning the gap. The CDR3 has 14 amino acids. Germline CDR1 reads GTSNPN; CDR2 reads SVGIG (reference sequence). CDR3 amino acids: CAWSRTAGGTEAFF. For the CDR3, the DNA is TGTGCCTGGAGCCGGACCGCCGGGGGCACTGAAGCTTTCTTT.

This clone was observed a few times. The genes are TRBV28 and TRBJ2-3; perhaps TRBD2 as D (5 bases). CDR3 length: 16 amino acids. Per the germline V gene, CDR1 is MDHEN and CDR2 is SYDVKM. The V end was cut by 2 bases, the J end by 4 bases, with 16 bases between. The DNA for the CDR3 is TGTGCCAGCAGTTTAGGCGGTCGGGGAACGGCAGATACGCAGTATTTT. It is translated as CASSLGGRGTADTQYF. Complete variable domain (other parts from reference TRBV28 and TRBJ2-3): DVKVTQSSRYLVKRTGEKVFLECVQDMDHENMFWYRQDPGLGLRLIYFSYDVKMKEKGDIPEGYSVSREKKERFSLILESASTNQTSMYLCASSLGGRGTADTQYFGPGTRLTVL.

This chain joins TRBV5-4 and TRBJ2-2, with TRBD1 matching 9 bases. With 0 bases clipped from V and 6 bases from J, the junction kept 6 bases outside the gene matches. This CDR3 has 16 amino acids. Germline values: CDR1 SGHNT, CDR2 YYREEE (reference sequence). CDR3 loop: CASSLAQGAHAGELFF. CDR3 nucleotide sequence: TGTGCCAGCAGCTTGGCACAGGGGGCGCACGCCGGGGAGCTGTTTTTT.

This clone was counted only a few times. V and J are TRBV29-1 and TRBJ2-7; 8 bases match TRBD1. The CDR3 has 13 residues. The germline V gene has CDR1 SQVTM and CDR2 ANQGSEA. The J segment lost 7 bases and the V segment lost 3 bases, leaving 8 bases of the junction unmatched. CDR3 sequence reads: CSVERTGIGEQYF. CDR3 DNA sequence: TGCAGCGTTGAGAGGACAGGGATTGGGGAGCAGTACTTC.

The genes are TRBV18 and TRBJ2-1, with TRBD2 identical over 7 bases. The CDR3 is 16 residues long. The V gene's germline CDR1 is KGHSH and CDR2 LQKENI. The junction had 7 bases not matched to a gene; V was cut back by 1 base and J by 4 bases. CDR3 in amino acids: CASSPLSLAEYNEQFF. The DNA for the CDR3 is TGTGCCAGCTCACCACTTTCCCTAGCGGAGTACAATGAGCAGTTCTTC.